A single sample is the source of the 24 T cell receptor beta chains below, sequenced in a study of T-cell memory formation after mild COVID-19. TCRdb processed the 5' RACE reads anew with MiXCR; each CDR3 protein has one entry. This table has approximately 270,000 distinct CDR3 sequences, 15% to 20% appearing once. The specimen sequenced was PBMCs or a T cell subset sorted from them (not recorded which). These receptor sequences come from a man aged 18 to 35 who had mild COVID-19 (a few samples of this study predate the infection). Cell type and time point are not known.

This chain connects TRBV20-1 to TRBJ2-2, with 9 nucleotides matching TRBD1. With 8 bases clipped from V and 2 bases from J, the junction kept 9 bases outside the gene matches. Germline CDR1 DFQATT, CDR2 SNEGSKA (reference sequence). CDR3 length equals 15 residues. The CDR3 region has the DNA TGCAGTTCCTCCGGGACAGGGATTAACACCGGGGAGCTGTTTTTT. As protein: CSSSGTGINTGELFF.

This clonotype was observed a few times. This chain links TRBV4-1 with TRBJ1-5; 10 bases map to TRBD1. J was trimmed by 1 base and V by 4 bases; bases with no gene match: 7. Per the germline V gene, CDR1 is MGHRA and CDR2 is YSYEKL. The CDR3 is 17 amino acids. CDR3 loop: CASSPGTGVVSNQPQHF. In DNA, the CDR3 is TGCGCCAGCAGCCCCGGGACAGGGGTGGTGAGCAATCAGCCCCAGCATTTT.

This chain connects TRBV9 to TRBJ1-5, with D perhaps matching TRBD1 (5 bases). The CDR3 sequence is 15 residues long. Germline V gene data show CDR1 as SGDLS and CDR2 as YYNGEE. Deletions cut 0 bases from V and 2 bases from J, with 9 bases between. The CDR3 nucleotides read TGTGCCAGCAGCGTAGAGGGGTTGGGCAATCAGCCCCAGCATTTT. Translated, it gives CASSVEGLGNQPQHF.

This clonotype was detected many times. The J gene is TRBJ2-5, the V gene TRBV11-1; D may be TRBD1 (5 bases). In germline, CDR1 is SGHAT, CDR2 FQDESV (reference sequence). The germline V and J ends were trimmed by 2 bases and 0 bases, with 7 bases remaining between them. The CDR3 is 14 amino acids. The CDR3 region has the DNA TGTGCCAGCAGCTTACAGGGATACCAAGAGACCCAGTACTTC. Amino acids: CASSLQGYQETQYF.

The V gene is TRBV20-1, the J gene TRBJ2-1; the D gene could be TRBD1 or TRBD2 (7 bases each). Germline V gene sequence: CDR1 DFQATT, CDR2 SNEGSKA (reference sequence). Trimming pared 1 base from V and 6 bases from J, leaving 13 bases between. The length of the CDR3 is 14 residues. DNA for the CDR3: TGCAGTGCTAGAGTACAGGGGAGGGTCAATGAGCAGTTCTTC. This gives the protein CSARVQGRVNEQFF.

The chain recombines TRBV3-1 with TRBJ1-6; D possibly corresponds to TRBD1 (5 bases). Germline V lookup: CDR1 LGHDT, CDR2 YNNKEL (reference sequence). V lost 4 bases and J lost 7, with 11 bases in between. The CDR3 length is 14 residues. In DNA form, the CDR3 reads TGTGCCAGCAGCCCGAACCAGGGCAATTCACCCCTCCACTTT. Its translation: CASSPNQGNSPLHF.

This clonotype was counted a few times. The rearrangement joins TRBV18 to TRBJ1-5, with 7 bases fitting TRBD1. This CDR3 region has 17 residues. The germline V gene has CDR1 KGHSH and CDR2 LQKENI. The V segment lost 1 base and the J segment 0 bases; nucleotides outside the gene matches: 6. The CDR3 region has the DNA TGTGCCAGCTCACCACGACAGGGACCTTCTAGCAATCAGCCCCAGCATTTT. Translated: CASSPRQGPSSNQPQHF. Complete variable domain (other parts from reference TRBV18 and TRBJ1-5): NAGVMQNPRHLVRRRGQEARLRCSPMKGHSHVYWYRQLPEEGLKFMVYLQKENIIDESGMPKERFSAEFPKEGPSILRIQQVVRGDSAAYFCASSPRQGPSSNQPQHFGDGTRLSIL.

The J gene is TRBJ1-2, the V gene TRBV4-3; D uncertain. CDR3 length: 15 residues. Trimming took off 3 bases at V and 6 bases at J, with 17 bases between the two ends. CDR1 is LGHNA and CDR2 is YSLEER in the germline V gene. This chain's CDR3 is CASSQGKGWYNGYTF. The DNA of the CDR3 is TGCGCCAGCAGCCAGGGAAAAGGGTGGTATAATGGCTACACCTTC.

This clonotype was seen many times. At one of its ends the junction is not consistent with the germline gene, which may arise from a read error. This chain links TRBV5-6 with TRBJ1-6, with 10 nucleotides matching TRBD1. The germline V gene encodes CDR1 SGHDT and CDR2 YYEEEE. The CDR3 sequence is 14 residues long. The CDR3, as DNA: TGCGCCAGCAGCTTGGGACAGGGGAATTCACCCCTCCACTTT. Amino acid sequence: CASSLGQGNSPLHF.

This clonotype was seen a single time. This sequence joins TRBV5-1 and TRBJ1-2; D not certain. Germline values: CDR1 SGHRS, CDR2 YFSETQ. This CDR3 is built from 14 residues. The germline V and J ends were trimmed by 0 bases and 0 bases, with 6 bases remaining between them. The CDR3 region is CASSLATTNYGYTF. The CDR3 nucleotides read TGCGCCAGCAGCTTGGCCACAACTAACTATGGCTACACCTTC.

This clonotype occurred many times. CDR3 in DNA: TGTGCCAGCAACAAACCGTCTAGCGCGAGCTCCTACAATGAGCAGTTCTTC. Translation: CASNKPSSASSYNEQFF. This chain connects TRBV6-5 to TRBJ2-1, with D perhaps matching TRBD2 (6 bases). The CDR3 length is 17 residues. Germline V lookup: CDR1 MNHEY, CDR2 SVGAGI. Deletions cut 7 bases from V and 0 bases from J, with 19 bases between.

The rearrangement uses TRBV4-1 and TRBJ2-7; no clear D. The V gene's germline CDR1 is MGHRA and CDR2 YSYEKL. CDR3 length equals 14 residues. V was shortened by 0 bases and J by 5 bases, with 11 bases between the two germline ends. CDR3 DNA sequence: TGCGCCAGCAGCCAAGATCTGTTCCAGAACGAGCAGTACTTC. Translating it yields CASSQDLFQNEQYF.

The CDR3 reads CASSLSGGGDTQYF. CDR3 DNA: TGTGCCAGCAGCTTGTCAGGGGGCGGGGATACGCAGTATTTT. The chain recombines TRBV5-5 with TRBJ2-3, with 8 nucleotides matching TRBD1. CDR3 length: 14 residues. CDR1 and CDR2 from the germline V gene are SGHKS and YYEKEE (reference sequence). With V trimmed by 1 base and J by 6 bases, 4 bases remained unmatched.

The genes are TRBV7-2 and TRBJ1-2, with D unclear. V was cut by 5 bases and J by 7 bases, with 11 bases left in between. The length of the CDR3 is 12 residues. Germline CDR1 SGHTA, CDR2 FQGNSA. CDR3 protein: CASSPMGSGYTF. Here the CDR3 DNA reads TGTGCCAGCAGCCCCATGGGGTCTGGCTACACCTTC.

This rearrangement joins TRBV5-1 to TRBJ1-3; D is uncertain. V lost 0 bases to trimming and J lost 0 bases, with 13 bases between them. The germline CDR1 and CDR2 sequences are SGHRS and YFSETQ. This CDR3 is 17 amino acids long. Here the CDR3 DNA reads TGCGCCAGCAGCTTGGTTCCCCGGCGAATCTCTGGAAACACCATATATTTT. It translates to CASSLVPRRISGNTIYF.

This clonotype was seen a few times. This chain links TRBV7-9 with TRBJ1-1; 8 bases are shared with TRBD1. Germline V gene lookup returns CDR1 SEHNR and CDR2 FQNEAQ (reference sequence). The junction had 7 bases not matched to a gene; V was cut back by 5 bases and J by 5 bases. The CDR3 is 14 residues long. The CDR3 spells CASSPQQGGTEAFF. The CDR3 bases are TGTGCCAGCAGCCCTCAACAGGGGGGTACTGAAGCTTTCTTT.

This clonotype was seen many times. The gene calls are TRBV29-1 and TRBJ2-3, with D uncertain. V lost 3 bases to trimming and J lost 2 bases, with 9 bases between them. Germline V gene data show CDR1 as SQVTM and CDR2 as ANQGSEA. The CDR3 runs to 13 residues. The chain's CDR3 is CSVDYSYTDTQYF. CDR3 DNA sequence: TGCAGCGTTGACTACAGCTACACAGATACGCAGTATTTT.

Only a few counts were recorded for this clonotype. The chain recombines TRBV29-1 with TRBJ1-5; tentatively, D is TRBD1 (6 bases). Trimming shortened V by 6 bases and J by 0 bases, and 12 bases separated the two germline ends. Per germline, CDR1 SQVTM and CDR2 ANQGSEA. This CDR3 spans 14 amino acids. The CDR3 loop is CSVLTGVSNQPQHF. CDR3 nucleotides: TGCAGCGTACTGACAGGAGTTAGCAATCAGCCCCAGCATTTT. Filled out from reference TRBV29-1 and TRBJ1-5, the complete variable domain reads SAVISQKPSRDICQRGTSLTIQCQVDSQVTMMFWYRQQPGQSLTLIATANQGSEATYESGFVIDKFPISRPNLTFSTLTVSNMSPEDSSIYLCSVLTGVSNQPQHFGDGTRLSIL.

Ten or more counts support this clonotype. The rearrangement joins TRBV4-2 to TRBJ2-2; 11 bases are shared with TRBD2. The CDR3 runs to 17 residues. V lost 0 bases and J lost 4; bases outside the gene matches: 4. The germline CDR1 and CDR2 sequences are LGHNA and YNFKEQ. The CDR3 protein is CASSQDPLAGGTGELFF. DNA for the CDR3: TGTGCCAGCAGCCAAGATCCCCTAGCGGGGGGCACCGGGGAGCTGTTTTTT.

The chain links TRBV2 to TRBJ1-3, with D unclear. Trimming pared 5 bases from V and 0 bases from J, leaving 8 bases between. The length of the CDR3 is 14 residues. Germline CDR1 SNHLY, CDR2 FYNNEI. DNA of the CDR3: TGTGCCAGCAGTCCTACGTTCTCTGGAAACACCATATATTTT. This encodes CASSPTFSGNTIYF.

In its sample, this clonotype was seen a few times. V usage is TRBV6-6 and J usage is TRBJ2-3; TRBD1 aligns across 8 bases. Trimming removed 5 bases from V and 1 base from J; junction bases left unmatched: 5. Germline values: CDR1 MNHNY, CDR2 SVGAGI (reference sequence). The CDR3 has 15 amino acids. In DNA, the CDR3 is TGTGCCAGCAGTACGTGGACAGGGCGCACAGATACGCAGTATTTT. As protein: CASSTWTGRTDTQYF.

This chain links TRBV4-3 with TRBJ1-3; D not certain. Per the germline V gene, CDR1 is LGHNA and CDR2 is YSLEER. This CDR3 comprises 15 residues. Trimming took 0 bases from V and 0 from J, leaving 6 bases between them. The CDR3 loop reads CASSQESISGNTIYF. The CDR3 coding sequence is TGCGCCAGCAGCCAAGAATCGATCTCTGGAAACACCATATATTTT.

This clonotype came up a few times. The chain recombines TRBV11-2 with TRBJ1-2; no clear D gene. Looked up from germline, CDR1 is SGHAT and CDR2 is FQNNGV. V was pared by 0 bases and J by 8 bases, with 13 bases between. This CDR3 is 14 amino acids long. The DNA of the CDR3 is TGTGCCAGCAGCTTAGATTTGGGAGGCACGGGCTACACCTTC. Protein: CASSLDLGGTGYTF.

This clonotype turned up a few times. This sequence joins TRBV18 and TRBJ2-1; D gene uncertain. This CDR3 region has 15 residues. Between the trimmed V and J ends, which lost 3 bases and 4 bases, there was a span of 13 bases. Looked up from germline, CDR1 is KGHSH and CDR2 is LQKENI. The CDR3 loop reads CASSPRQETYNEQFF. In DNA, the CDR3 is TGTGCCAGCTCACCCCGACAAGAAACTTACAATGAGCAGTTCTTC.